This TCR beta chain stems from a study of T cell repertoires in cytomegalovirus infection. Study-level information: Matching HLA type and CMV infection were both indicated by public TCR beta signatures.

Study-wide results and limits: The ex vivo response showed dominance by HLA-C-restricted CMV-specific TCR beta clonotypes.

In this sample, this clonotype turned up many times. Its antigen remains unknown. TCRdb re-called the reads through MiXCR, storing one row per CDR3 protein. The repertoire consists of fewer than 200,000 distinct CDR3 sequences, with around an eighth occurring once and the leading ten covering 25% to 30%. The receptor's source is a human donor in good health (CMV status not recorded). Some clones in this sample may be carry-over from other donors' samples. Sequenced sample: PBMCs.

CDR3: CASSSLGGGELFF. The CDR3 bases are TGTGCCAGCAGCTCCCTGGGGGGCGGGGAGCTGTTTTTT. The rearrangement links TRBV11-2 to TRBJ2-2, with D maybe TRBD2 (6 bases). CDR1 is SGHAT, CDR2 FQNNGV, per germline. This CDR3 spans 13 amino acids. The ends were cut back, 4 bases at V and 7 bases at J, with 10 bases in the middle.